These 7 T cell receptor beta chains originate from one sample sequenced in a study of T cell repertoires in cytomegalovirus infection. TCRdb re-analysed the reads in MiXCR, keeping a single row per CDR3 protein. Found here are 150,000 to 200,000 distinct CDR3 sequences, around an eighth of them singletons; the top ten hold roughly 30%. The material sequenced was PBMCs. These receptors were obtained from a human donor in good health (CMV status not recorded). Some clones in this sample may be carry-over from other donors' samples.

This clonotype was found many times. J is TRBJ1-5 and V is TRBV5-1; D may be TRBD1 (5 bases). Germline V gene sequence: CDR1 SGHRS, CDR2 YFSETQ. Trimming stripped 4 bases from V and 6 bases from J, with 17 bases between. This CDR3 spans 15 amino acids. The CDR3 DNA follows: TGCGCCAGCAGCCCCTCGGGCGGGGGGGGTCAGCCCCAGCATTTT. It is translated as CASSPSGGGGQPQHF.

This clonotype has only a few counts. The chain recombines TRBV6-2 or TRBV6-3 with TRBJ2-6, with D perhaps matching TRBD1 or TRBD2 (6 bases each). With 0 bases removed from V and 4 bases from J, the gap between germline ends came to 28 bases. Germline CDR1 MNHEY, CDR2 SVGEGT. This CDR3 comprises 22 residues. The CDR3 reads CASSYSRNSRGRGRPGANVLTF. CDR3 nucleotides: TGTGCCAGCAGTTACTCGAGAAATTCGCGGGGCAGGGGACGGCCGGGGGCCAACGTCCTGACTTTC.

The chain employs TRBV28 and TRBJ1-1, with D possibly matching TRBD1 (6 bases). From germline, CDR1 is MDHEN and CDR2 SYDVKM. CDR3 length: 14 amino acids. V shed 2 bases and J shed 3 bases, with 10 bases lying between them. The CDR3 spells CASSLGGIYTEAFF. Here the CDR3 DNA reads TGTGCCAGCAGTTTAGGGGGCATTTACACTGAAGCTTTCTTT.

This clonotype was recorded at least ten times. The CDR3: CAVKEEGQGFSQPQHF. The CDR3 DNA reads as TGTGCCGTAAAAGAAGAAGGACAGGGTTTTAGTCAGCCCCAGCATTTT. The chain joins TRBV19 to TRBJ1-5; TRBD1 aligns across 8 bases. The germline V gene encodes CDR1 LNHDA and CDR2 SQIVND (reference sequence). The CDR3 loop spans 16 amino acids. J lost 6 bases, V lost 11 bases, and 18 bases had no gene match.

The table lists this clonotype with a few counts. The chain has TRBV9 and TRBJ2-7; no firm D call. The CDR3 has 15 residues. The V end lost 0 bases, the J end lost 2 bases, and 12 bases lay between the germline ends. Germline CDR1 SGDLS, CDR2 YYNGEE. As DNA, the CDR3 is TGTGCCAGCAGCGTAGGGTTGGCAGAAACCTACGAGCAGTACTTC. This translates into CASSVGLAETYEQYF.

This clonotype was seen a few times. The rearrangement links TRBV7-3 to TRBJ1-2; weak D call: TRBD1 (6 bases). Germline V lookup: CDR1 SGHTA, CDR2 FQGTGA. CDR3 size: 14 residues. V shed 0 bases and J shed 6 bases, with 11 bases lying between them. In DNA form, the CDR3 reads TGTGCCAGCAGCTTAACAGGGGGATTGGATGGCTACACCTTC. Encoded protein: CASSLTGGLDGYTF.

As concerns this clonotype: A much more abundant neighbour one base away suggests this may be a read error. The chain recombines TRBV14 with TRBJ1-1, with a weak D call TRBD1 (6 bases). V shed 6 bases and J shed 0 bases, with 20 bases lying between them. Germline lookup yields CDR1 SGHDN and CDR2 FVKESK. The CDR3 extends over 17 amino acids. The CDR3 DNA sequence: TGTGCCAGCAGTCGCCGGGGGTCAGGGGTCCTGAACACTGAAGCTTTCTTT. This translates into CASSRRGSGVLNTEAFF.